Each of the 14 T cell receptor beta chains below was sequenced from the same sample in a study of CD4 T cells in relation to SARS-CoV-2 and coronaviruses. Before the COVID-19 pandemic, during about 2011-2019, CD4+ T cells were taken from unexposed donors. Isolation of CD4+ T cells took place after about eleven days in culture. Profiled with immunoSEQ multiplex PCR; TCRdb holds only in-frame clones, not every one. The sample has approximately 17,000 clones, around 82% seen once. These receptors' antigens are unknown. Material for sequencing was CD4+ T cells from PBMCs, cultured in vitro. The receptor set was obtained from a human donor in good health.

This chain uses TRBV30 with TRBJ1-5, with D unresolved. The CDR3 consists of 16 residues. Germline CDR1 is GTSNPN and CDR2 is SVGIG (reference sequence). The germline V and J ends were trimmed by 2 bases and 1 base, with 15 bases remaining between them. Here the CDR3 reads CAWSYNRGGSNQPQHF. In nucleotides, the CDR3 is TGTGCCTGGAGTTATAACCGGGGTGGCAGCAATCAGCCCCAGCATTTT.

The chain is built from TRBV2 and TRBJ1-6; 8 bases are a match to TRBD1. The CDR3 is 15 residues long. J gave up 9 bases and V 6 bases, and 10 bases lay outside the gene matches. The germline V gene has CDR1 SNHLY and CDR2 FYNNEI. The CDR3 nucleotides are TGTGCCAGCAGGCCCCCGGGACAGGTAGTTTCACCCCTCCACTTT. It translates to CASRPPGQVVSPLHF.

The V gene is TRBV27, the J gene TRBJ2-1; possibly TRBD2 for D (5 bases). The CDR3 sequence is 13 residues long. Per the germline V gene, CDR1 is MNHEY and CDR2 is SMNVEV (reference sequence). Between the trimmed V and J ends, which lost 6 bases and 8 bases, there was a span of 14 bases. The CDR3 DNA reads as TGTGCCAGCAGCTTTATAGAGGGCTATGAGCAGTTCTTC. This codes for CASSFIEGYEQFF.

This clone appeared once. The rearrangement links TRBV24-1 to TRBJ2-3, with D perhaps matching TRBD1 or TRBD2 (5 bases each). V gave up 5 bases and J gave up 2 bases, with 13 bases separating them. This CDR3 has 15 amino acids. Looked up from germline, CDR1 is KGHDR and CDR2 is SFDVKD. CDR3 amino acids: CATSGPGRTTDTQYF. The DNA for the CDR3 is TGTGCCACCAGTGGGCCGGGACGGACCACAGATACGCAGTATTTT.

The CDR3 DNA reads as TGTGCCAGCGGTCTTGGACTAGCGGGAGGCCCCGGGGAGCTGTTTTTT. Translation: CASGLGLAGGPGELFF. The chain couples TRBV27 to TRBJ2-2, with 14 nucleotides matching TRBD2. The CDR3 has 16 residues. The junction had 8 bases not matched to a gene; V was cut back by 8 bases and J by 6 bases. The V gene's germline CDR1 is MNHEY and CDR2 SMNVEV (reference sequence).

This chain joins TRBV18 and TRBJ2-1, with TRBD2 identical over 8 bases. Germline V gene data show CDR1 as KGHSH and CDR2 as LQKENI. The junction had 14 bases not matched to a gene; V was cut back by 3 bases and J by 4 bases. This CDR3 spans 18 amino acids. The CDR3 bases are TGTGCCAGCTCACCGACCGAAGCGGGAGAGATGCTTTACAATGAGCAGTTCTTC. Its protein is CASSPTEAGEMLYNEQFF.

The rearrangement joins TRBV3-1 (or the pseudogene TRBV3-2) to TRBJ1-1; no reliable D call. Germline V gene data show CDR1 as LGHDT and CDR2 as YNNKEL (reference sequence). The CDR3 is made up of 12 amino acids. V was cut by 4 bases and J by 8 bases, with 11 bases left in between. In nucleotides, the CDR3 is TGTGCCAGCAGCCTCTTGGATGGGGAAGCTTTCTTT. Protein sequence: CASSLLDGEAFF.

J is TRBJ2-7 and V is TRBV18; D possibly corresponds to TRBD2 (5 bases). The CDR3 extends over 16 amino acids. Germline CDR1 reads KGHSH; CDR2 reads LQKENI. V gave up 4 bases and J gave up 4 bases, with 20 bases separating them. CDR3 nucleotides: TGTGCCAGCTCACTAATACCGGGAAGGGATGGGTACGAGCAGTACTTC. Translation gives CASSLIPGRDGYEQYF.

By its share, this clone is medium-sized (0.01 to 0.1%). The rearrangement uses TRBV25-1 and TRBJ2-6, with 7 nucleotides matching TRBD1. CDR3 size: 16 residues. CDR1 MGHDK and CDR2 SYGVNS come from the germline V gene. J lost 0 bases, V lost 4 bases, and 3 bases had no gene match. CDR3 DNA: TGTGCCAGCAGTGCCACAGGGGACTCTGGGGCCAACGTCCTGACTTTC. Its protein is CASSATGDSGANVLTF.

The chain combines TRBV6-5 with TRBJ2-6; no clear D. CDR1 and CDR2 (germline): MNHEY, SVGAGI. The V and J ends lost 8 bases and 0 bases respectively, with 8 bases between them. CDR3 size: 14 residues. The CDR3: CASSDRSGANVLTF. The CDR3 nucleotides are TGTGCCAGCTCCGACCGCTCTGGGGCCAACGTCCTGACTTTC.

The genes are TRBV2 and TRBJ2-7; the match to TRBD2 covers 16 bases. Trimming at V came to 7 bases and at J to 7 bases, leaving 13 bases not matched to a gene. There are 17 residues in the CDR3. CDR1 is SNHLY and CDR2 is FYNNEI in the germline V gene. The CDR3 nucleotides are TGTGCCAGCACCCAGGGACTAGCGGGAGGGCCCGTTGTTGAGCAGTACTTC. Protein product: CASTQGLAGGPVVEQYF.

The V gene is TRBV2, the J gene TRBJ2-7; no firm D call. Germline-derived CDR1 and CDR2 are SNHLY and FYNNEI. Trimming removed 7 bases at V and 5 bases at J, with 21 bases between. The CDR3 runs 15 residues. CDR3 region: CASNVGELLIHEQYF. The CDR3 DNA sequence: TGTGCCAGCAACGTAGGAGAACTACTGATCCACGAGCAGTACTTC. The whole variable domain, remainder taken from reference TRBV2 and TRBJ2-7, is EPEVTQTPSHQVTQMGQEVILRCVPISNHLYFYWYRQILGQKVEFLVSFYNNEISEKSEIFDDQFSVERPDGSNFTLKIRSTKLEDSAMYFCASNVGELLIHEQYFGPGTRLTVT.

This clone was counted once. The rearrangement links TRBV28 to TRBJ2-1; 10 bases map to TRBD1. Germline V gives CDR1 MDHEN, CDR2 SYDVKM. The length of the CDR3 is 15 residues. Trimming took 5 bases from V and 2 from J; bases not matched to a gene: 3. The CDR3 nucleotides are TGTGCCAGCAGTAGCGGACAGGGGGCCTACAATGAGCAGTTCTTC. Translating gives CASSSGQGAYNEQFF.

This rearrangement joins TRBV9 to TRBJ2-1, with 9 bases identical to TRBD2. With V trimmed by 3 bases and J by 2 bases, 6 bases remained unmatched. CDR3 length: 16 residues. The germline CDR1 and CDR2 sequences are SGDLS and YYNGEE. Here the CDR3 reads CASSARLAGPYNEQFF. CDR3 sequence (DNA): TGTGCCAGCAGCGCCCGCCTAGCGGGACCCTACAATGAGCAGTTCTTC. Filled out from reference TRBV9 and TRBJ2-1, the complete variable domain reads DSGVTQTPKHLITATGQRVTLRCSPRSGDLSVYWYQQSLDQGLQFLIQYYNGEERAKGNILERFSAQQFPDLHSELNLSSLELGDSALYFCASSARLAGPYNEQFFGPGTRLTVL.